A selection of T cell receptor beta chains follows, all from one sample in a study of Graves' ophthalmopathy and Graves' hyperthyroidism. TCRdb reprocessed the multiplex PCR reads with MiXCR, giving one entry per CDR3 protein. The profile covers almost 750,000 distinct CDR3 sequences, with 40% appearing a single time and less than 55% taken by the ten largest. Source material: peripheral blood. The source of these receptors is an adult man with Graves' ophthalmopathy. The CDR3 runs from the conserved cysteine through the conserved F or W. Each record gives: V gene, J gene, D gene, clone size, CDR3 DNA, CDR3 protein. The D gene is left open where the match is weak. Where a row states a size, it is once, few, many or the class of an expanded clone; other rows omit it.

v_gene: TRBV29-1
j_gene: TRBJ1-2
d_gene: .
abundance: many
CDR3nt: TGCAGCGTGATAAGACAGGACTATGGCTACACCTTC
CDR3aa: CSVIRQDYGYTF

v_gene: TRBV9
j_gene: TRBJ2-2
d_gene: .
abundance: once
CDR3nt: TGTGCCAGCAGCGTAGAAGGGGCATTGGACACCGGGGAGCTGTTTTTT
CDR3aa: CASSVEGALDTGELFF

v_gene: TRBV3-1
j_gene: TRBJ2-7
d_gene: .
abundance: .
CDR3nt: TGTGCCAGCAGCCAAGGTCCCCCTAGCCTGCCCTACGAGCAGTACTTC
CDR3aa: CASSQGPPSLPYEQYF

v_gene: TRBV10-3
j_gene: TRBJ1-6
d_gene: TRBD1
abundance: .
CDR3nt: TGTGCCATCAGTGAGATAGACAGGGAGGGTTCACCCCTCCACTTT
CDR3aa: CAISEIDREGSPLHF

v_gene: TRBV20-1
j_gene: TRBJ1-2
d_gene: TRBD1
abundance: many
CDR3nt: TGCAGTGCTGGACCTGACAGGGAGGGTGGCTACACCTTC
CDR3aa: CSAGPDREGGYTF

v_gene: TRBV7-9
j_gene: TRBJ2-5
d_gene: .
abundance: few
CDR3nt: TGTGCCAGCAGCCGCTTTCGCGCGACGGCCCAGTACTTC
CDR3aa: CASSRFRATAQYF

v_gene: TRBV7-3
j_gene: TRBJ2-2
d_gene: .
abundance: few
CDR3nt: TGTGCCAGCAGCTTACCAGGGGCTAACGGGGAGCTGTTTTTT
CDR3aa: CASSLPGANGELFF

v_gene: TRBV29-1
j_gene: TRBJ1-2
d_gene: TRBD1
abundance: .
CDR3nt: TGCAGCGTTCGGACAGGCGATAACTATGGCTACACCTTC
CDR3aa: CSVRTGDNYGYTF

v_gene: TRBV29-1
j_gene: TRBJ1-2
d_gene: .
abundance: many
CDR3nt: TGCAGCGTTGAAGATGTCCGCTATGGCTACACCTTC
CDR3aa: CSVEDVRYGYTF

v_gene: TRBV2
j_gene: TRBJ1-4
d_gene: .
abundance: many
CDR3nt: TGTGCCAGCACCCCTGGTCTGAAGCAGAATGAAAAACTGTTTTTT
CDR3aa: CASTPGLKQNEKLFF

v_gene: TRBV14
j_gene: TRBJ2-5
d_gene: .
abundance: few
CDR3nt: TGTGCCAGCAGCCAAGAGGGGTTACGAGAGACCCAGTACTTC
CDR3aa: CASSQEGLRETQYF

v_gene: TRBV10-3
j_gene: TRBJ1-5
d_gene: .
abundance: .
CDR3nt: TGTGCCAGCAGTTACGACGGACGGATGAATCAGCCCCAGCATTTT
CDR3aa: CASSYDGRMNQPQHF

v_gene: TRBV19
j_gene: TRBJ2-7
d_gene: TRBD2
abundance: many
CDR3nt: TGTGCCAGTAGCCTCGGGACTAGCGGCTACGAGCAGTACTTC
CDR3aa: CASSLGTSGYEQYF

v_gene: TRBV5-4
j_gene: TRBJ1-1
d_gene: .
abundance: few
CDR3nt: TGCGCCAGCAGCCAAGACAGCAGTACCGGTGAAGCTTTCTTT
CDR3aa: CASSQDSSTGEAFF

v_gene: TRBV10-3
j_gene: TRBJ1-4
d_gene: .
abundance: .
CDR3nt: TGTGCCAGCAGTGAAGCGTACAGGAGGAGAGGTGAAAAACTGTTTTTT
CDR3aa: CASSEAYRRRGEKLFF

v_gene: TRBV25-1
j_gene: TRBJ1-4
d_gene: .
abundance: few
CDR3nt: TGTGCCAGCAGTGATAGTGCCGGGGGTTCTAGGGAAAAACTGTTTTTT
CDR3aa: CASSDSAGGSREKLFF

v_gene: TRBV29-1
j_gene: TRBJ2-7
d_gene: .
abundance: .
CDR3nt: TGCAGCGTTGAACCGGGGAGGAATGAGCAGTACTTC
CDR3aa: CSVEPGRNEQYF

v_gene: TRBV19
j_gene: TRBJ1-1
d_gene: .
abundance: few
CDR3nt: TGTGCCAGTAGTATTCAGGACATATCAAACACTGAAGCTTTCTTT
CDR3aa: CASSIQDISNTEAFF

v_gene: TRBV14
j_gene: TRBJ2-7
d_gene: TRBD1
abundance: .
CDR3nt: TGTGCCAGCAGCCCCCAGACAGGGTGGGGCGAGCAGTACTTC
CDR3aa: CASSPQTGWGEQYF

v_gene: TRBV19
j_gene: TRBJ2-2
d_gene: .
abundance: few
CDR3nt: TGTGCCAGTAGTATCCCGCAACCGGGAGCAGGGGAGCTGTTTTTT
CDR3aa: CASSIPQPGAGELFF

v_gene: TRBV29-1
j_gene: TRBJ2-5
d_gene: TRBD2
abundance: .
CDR3nt: TGCAGCGTCCAATTAGCGGGCTCAGAGACCCAGTACTTC
CDR3aa: CSVQLAGSETQYF

v_gene: TRBV25-1
j_gene: TRBJ2-2
d_gene: .
abundance: many
CDR3nt: TGTGCCAGCAGCCAAGTCGGCGGGGAGCTGTTTTTT
CDR3aa: CASSQVGGELFF

v_gene: TRBV25-1
j_gene: TRBJ2-1
d_gene: TRBD2
abundance: many
CDR3nt: TGTGCCAGCAGTGAATGGACTAGCGGGAGGGTAGGGGAGCAGTTCTTC
CDR3aa: CASSEWTSGRVGEQFF

v_gene: TRBV19
j_gene: TRBJ2-5
d_gene: TRBD1
abundance: .
CDR3nt: TGTGCCAGTAGTGTTGAAAGGACAGGGGGCGGGACCCAGTACTTC
CDR3aa: CASSVERTGGGTQYF

v_gene: TRBV11-2
j_gene: TRBJ2-7
d_gene: TRBD1
abundance: .
CDR3nt: TGCGCCAGCAGCCAAGGACAGGGCTCCAACTACGAGCAGTACTTC
CDR3aa: CASSQGQGSNYEQYF

v_gene: TRBV19
j_gene: TRBJ1-2
d_gene: .
abundance: few
CDR3nt: TGTGCCAGTAGTAAGGGCCGCTTCGGAGGGACCTATGGCTACACCTTC
CDR3aa: CASSKGRFGGTYGYTF

v_gene: TRBV11-2
j_gene: TRBJ1-2
d_gene: TRBD1
abundance: once
CDR3nt: TGTGCCAGCAGCCCTGGACAGGGTCGAGGTGGCTACACCTTC
CDR3aa: CASSPGQGRGGYTF

v_gene: TRBV7-2
j_gene: TRBJ1-6
d_gene: TRBD1
abundance: many
CDR3nt: TGTGCCAGCAGTCAACAACGTAGGGACAGGGGTTTTAGCTCACCCCTCCACTTT
CDR3aa: CASSQQRRDRGFSSPLHF

v_gene: TRBV11-2
j_gene: TRBJ2-2
d_gene: TRBD2
abundance: .
CDR3nt: TGTGCCAGCAGCCCGGCTAGCGGAGCTAACACCGGGGAGCTGTTTTTT
CDR3aa: CASSPASGANTGELFF

v_gene: TRBV12-3/TRBV12-4
j_gene: TRBJ1-2
d_gene: .
abundance: many
CDR3nt: TGTGCCAGCAGTCCCGCGCGGCAGGGTAATGGCTACACCTTC
CDR3aa: CASSPARQGNGYTF

v_gene: TRBV14
j_gene: TRBJ1-1
d_gene: .
abundance: .
CDR3nt: TGTGCCAGCAGCCAAGCGACGGGAATGAACACTGAAGCTTTCTTT
CDR3aa: CASSQATGMNTEAFF